One T cell receptor beta chain is described in this entry. Its antigen is not identified. These data originate in a study of cytotoxic CD8 clonotypes in ibrutinib-treated CLL. About the research overall: Collecting the response samples happened after a median 12 months of treatment, with a range of 6 to 36. Study conclusions and caveats: Clonality went up at the time of ibrutinib response, stayed stable in sustained remission, and later dropped back toward its baseline level at progression.

The CDR3 covers 15 residues. Germline V gene lookup returns CDR1 LNHDA and CDR2 SQIVND (reference sequence). Trimming took 3 bases from V and 5 from J, leaving 16 bases between them. Produced via immunoSEQ multiplex PCR; TCRdb's table is partial and in-frame only. Of 150,000 to 200,000 clones in the sample, 70% to 90% were seen once. The chain has TRBV19 and TRBJ1-2; D uncertain. Sequences were derived from PBMCs, sampled at disease progression, from a patient treated with ibrutinib. This sequence originates from a human donor with chronic lymphocytic leukemia. CDR3 protein: CASSIAEDFWYGYTF. The DNA of the CDR3 is TGTGCCAGTAGTATCGCGGAAGACTTTTGGTATGGCTACACCTTC.